Listed below are T cell receptor beta chains from one sample, sequenced in a study of T cell changes during pregnancy in multiple sclerosis. Profiling relied on immunoSEQ multiplex PCR, and the TCRdb table lists in-frame clones only, not all of them. The sample lists under 50,000 clones; around nine tenths were seen once. This sample comprised CD4+ T cells from peripheral blood mononuclear cells, obtained in the second trimester of pregnancy. Receptor source: a female donor in good health, enrolled as a control in a pregnancy study. CDR3s include the opening cysteine and the closing phenylalanine or tryptophan. A D gene is named only where the DNA matches it firmly. For some rows the clone size is stated as once, few or many, or as a class when expanded; others skip it.

TRBV5-1	-	TRBJ2-2	TRBD2	TGCGCCAGCAGCCCCTCTAGCGGGGGCCCCACCGGGGAGCTGTTTTTT	CASSPSSGGPTGELFF
TRBV7-3	-	TRBJ2-5	-	TGTGCCAGCAGCCAGGGGGGTTCAGAGACCCAGTACTTC	CASSQGGSETQYF
TRBV7-9	-	TRBJ1-6	TRBD1	TGTGCCAGCAGACCTACCGGGACAGGGGGTTATTCACCCCTCCACTTT	CASRPTGTGGYSPLHF
TRBV5-1	once	TRBJ2-7	-	TGCGCCAGCAGCCCGCCGAGCTACGAGCAGTACTTC	CASSPPSYEQYF
TRBV7-8	-	TRBJ2-3	-	TGTGCCAGCAGCTTAGACAGCTATACGCAGTATTTT	CASSLDSYTQYF
TRBV16	few	TRBJ1-1	-	TGTGCCAGCAGCCTACAGGGAAGAGGTGAAGCTTTCTTT	CASSLQGRGEAFF
TRBV19	-	TRBJ1-2	-	TGTGCCAGTAGCCAACCACAGGGAACGCGTAACTATGGCTACACCTTC	CASSQPQGTRNYGYTF
TRBV27	-	TRBJ1-2	-	TGTGCCAGCAGTTCGAGGGAGAACTATGGCTACACCTTC	CASSSRENYGYTF
TRBV29-1	-	TRBJ2-1	TRBD2	TGCAGCGTTGAAGGCTGGGGGACTAGCGGTCTTGACAATGAGCAGTTCTTC	CSVEGWGTSGLDNEQFF
TRBV28	-	TRBJ1-5	TRBD1	TGTGCCAGCAGTCCCCCGGGACAGAATCAGCCCCAGCATTTT	CASSPPGQNQPQHF
TRBV5-8	-	TRBJ1-5	-	TGTGCCAGCAGTTCACTCCCCGGGTCCCAGCATTTT	CASSSLPGSQHF
TRBV30	-	TRBJ2-5	-	TGTGCCTGGAGTGCCGGGTTAGAGACCCAGTACTTC	CAWSAGLETQYF
TRBV19	-	TRBJ1-2	-	TGTGCCAGTAGTATAGAAAGGACAGTTTTAAAAGGCTACACCTTC	CASSIERTVLKGYTF
TRBV5-1	-	TRBJ2-3	TRBD2	TGCGCCAGCAGCTTAAGGGTCAGCGGGGGTCGCACAGATACGCAGTATTTT	CASSLRVSGGRTDTQYF
TRBV11-2	-	TRBJ2-7	-	TGTGCCAGCAGCTTTAAGAGGAACTTCTACGAGCAGTACTTC	CASSFKRNFYEQYF
TRBV6-1	-	TRBJ1-5	TRBD1	TGTGCCAGCAGTTCACGGACAGGGAGGGCTCAGCCCCAGCATTTT	CASSSRTGRAQPQHF
TRBV7-2	-	TRBJ2-5	TRBD2	TGTGCCAGCAGCTTACAATTTTTCAGCGGGGGAGAGACCCAGTACTTC	CASSLQFFSGGETQYF
TRBV5-1	-	TRBJ2-1	TRBD1	TGCGCCAGCAGCTTGGTAGACGCCAGGGGGCGCAAATCCTACAATGAGCAGTTCTTC	CASSLVDARGRKSYNEQFF
TRBV4-3	-	TRBJ1-1	-	TGCGCCAGCAGCCAAGAGTCGGGGAGCACTGAAGCTTTCTTT	CASSQESGSTEAFF
TRBV5-6	-	TRBJ1-6	TRBD1	TGTGCCAGCAGCGAGGACAGGGGGCAATGGTCACCCCTCCACTTT	CASSEDRGQWSPLHF
TRBV4-3	-	TRBJ2-1	TRBD1	TGCGCCAGCAGCCAGGGACCCACGGGACAGGGGTTATATGAGCAGTTCTTC	CASSQGPTGQGLYEQFF
TRBV11-2	-	TRBJ2-2	TRBD2	TGTGCCAGCAGCCGTCGTGGCGGGGGGACGACCAACACCGGGGAGCTGTTTTTT	CASSRRGGGTTNTGELFF
TRBV27	-	TRBJ1-4	-	TGTGCCAGCAGTGTTCACAGGGTACTCGAAAAACTGTTTTTT	CASSVHRVLEKLFF
TRBV28	-	TRBJ1-5	-	TGTGCCAGCAGCTTAGACGGGTATAGCAATCAGCCCCAGCATTTT	CASSLDGYSNQPQHF
TRBV10-3	-	TRBJ2-3	TRBD1	TGTGCCATCAGTGACCCCGACAGGGCAGCAGATACGCAGTATTTT	CAISDPDRAADTQYF
TRBV19	-	TRBJ2-5	-	TGTGCCAGTAGTATGCAGGAGACCCAGTACTTC	CASSMQETQYF
TRBV7-3	-	TRBJ1-6	TRBD1	TGTGCCAGCAGCCCCGGGACAGCGGTTTCACCCCTCCACTTT	CASSPGTAVSPLHF
TRBV21-1	-	TRBJ1-1	-	TGTGCCAGCAGGCGGGATAGACACCAGAACACTGAAGCTTTCTTT	CASRRDRHQNTEAFF
TRBV19	-	TRBJ2-7	TRBD1	TGTGCCAGTAGTGTGACAGGGGACGAGCAGTACTTC	CASSVTGDEQYF
TRBV6-1	-	TRBJ2-5	-	TGTGCCAGCAGTGAAGCGCTTCGGGGGACCCAGTACTTC	CASSEALRGTQYF
TRBV5-1	medium-sized	TRBJ1-1	TRBD1	TGCGCCAGCAGCCCGGACAGGGAGTACCTCCTCACTGAAGCTTTCTTT	CASSPDREYLLTEAFF
TRBV4-3	-	TRBJ2-1	TRBD2	TGCGCCAGCAGCCAAGCGATAACTAGCGGGGGACTCAGCTCCTACAATGAGCAGTTCTTC	CASSQAITSGGLSSYNEQFF
TRBV7-9	-	TRBJ2-7	-	TGTGCCAGCAGCTTTACTACGAGCGGAGCCTACGAGCAGTACTTC	CASSFTTSGAYEQYF
TRBV7-3	-	TRBJ1-1	-	TGTGCCAGCAGCTTTAACAGGGTTGCGGGCACTGAAGCTTTCTTT	CASSFNRVAGTEAFF
TRBV5-6	-	TRBJ1-2	-	TGTGCCAGCAGCTTCCGACTAGGCTACACCTTC	CASSFRLGYTF